The 30 T cell receptor beta chains reported below all come from one sample, sequenced in a study of metastatic and nonmetastatic thyroid tumors. TCRdb re-called the PCR reads through MiXCR. The repertoire holds about 85,000 clones, with approximately 9% as singletons. Patients underwent thyroid surgery, and none had received any treatment before it. The sample consisted of blood. The receptors stem from a female donor with papillary thyroid cancer or a benign thyroid nodule (not recorded which). Some clones in this sample may be carry-over from other donors' samples.

This rearrangement joins TRBV20-1 to TRBJ2-7; 7 positions match TRBD1. The CDR3 runs 12 residues. J was trimmed by 2 bases and V by 7 bases; bases with no gene match: 5. The germline V gene encodes CDR1 DFQATT and CDR2 SNEGSKA (reference sequence). CDR3 sequence: CSGWDSPYEQYF. The CDR3 coding sequence is TGCAGTGGATGGGACAGTCCCTACGAGCAGTACTTC.

This clone was counted many times. The chain carries TRBV29-1 and TRBJ2-7; the D gene is possibly TRBD2 (6 bases). Trimming removed 2 bases from V and 4 bases from J, with 12 bases in between. This CDR3 is 13 amino acids long. CDR1 is SQVTM and CDR2 is ANQGSEA in the germline V gene. CDR3 in DNA: TGCAGCGTTGAAAACCCGACTAGTTACGAGCAGTACTTC. This gives the protein CSVENPTSYEQYF.

This clone was detected ten times or more. CDR3 amino acids: CASSRRGTGRDTEAFF. The CDR3 DNA reads as TGTGCCAGCAGCCGAAGAGGGACAGGGAGGGATACTGAAGCTTTCTTT. V is TRBV3-1 and J is TRBJ1-1; 9 nucleotides line up with TRBD1. V dropped 4 bases and J dropped 5; count of bases not matched to a gene: 11. Germline V gene sequence: CDR1 LGHDT, CDR2 YNNKEL (reference sequence). The CDR3 runs to 16 residues.

This clone was counted a few times. The chain links TRBV10-3 to TRBJ1-6; 7 bases match TRBD1. The germline CDR1 and CDR2 sequences are ENHRY and SYGVKD. The J segment lost 6 bases and the V segment lost 5 bases, leaving 7 bases of the junction unmatched. The CDR3 has 15 amino acids. The CDR3 reads CAISPDRSPNSPLHF. The CDR3, as DNA: TGTGCCATCAGTCCGGACAGGAGCCCTAATTCACCCCTCCACTTT.

CDR3 loop: CASSQGLAGSYEQYF. The CDR3 nucleotides are TGTGCCAGCAGCCAAGGACTAGCGGGCTCCTACGAGCAGTACTTC. J is TRBJ2-7 and V is TRBV4-2; 10 bases fit TRBD2. The CDR3 runs to 15 residues. CDR1 and CDR2 (germline): LGHNA, YNFKEQ. The trim removed 1 base at V and 0 bases at J, leaving 0 bases unmatched.

This clone appeared many times. V is TRBV9 and J is TRBJ2-2, with D unclear. The V and J ends lost 4 bases and 5 bases respectively, with 6 bases between them. Germline V gives CDR1 SGDLS, CDR2 YYNGEE. The CDR3 runs to 12 residues. The CDR3 spells CASSSQTGELFF. The CDR3 DNA is TGTGCCAGCAGCTCCCAGACCGGGGAGCTGTTTTTT.

The chain combines TRBV6-1 with TRBJ1-1; D not resolved. In germline, CDR1 is MNHNS, CDR2 SASEGT. This CDR3 spans 14 amino acids. Between the trimmed V and J ends, which lost 7 bases and 4 bases, there was a span of 16 bases. CDR3 nucleotide sequence: TGTGCCAGCACCGTAGGAGTCCTGGGCACTGAAGCTTTCTTT. Translated: CASTVGVLGTEAFF.

This clone has a count of ten or more. The chain links TRBV6-5 to TRBJ2-2; 8 bases align to TRBD1. The CDR3 loop spans 18 amino acids. The V and J ends lost 5 bases and 0 bases, in that order; junction bases with no gene match: 11. CDR1 is MNHEY and CDR2 is SVGAGI in the germline V gene. In DNA form, the CDR3 reads TGTGCCAGCAGTCGTAGACAGGGGATCTCCGCGAACACCGGGGAGCTGTTTTTT. It translates to CASSRRQGISANTGELFF.

This clone was recorded at least ten times. The rearrangement joins TRBV5-1 to TRBJ2-3; 8 nucleotides agree with TRBD2. The CDR3 has 14 amino acids. With V trimmed by 0 bases and J by 13 bases, 10 bases remained unmatched. Germline values: CDR1 SGHRS, CDR2 YFSETQ. The CDR3 DNA sequence: TGCGCCAGCAGCTTGGCCGTCGGGGGGGCAGATAAGTATTTT. Translation gives CASSLAVGGADKYF.

This clone was found a few times. A read error may be the cause here, since a much bigger clone is one base away. This sequence joins TRBV15 and TRBJ2-5; D may be TRBD2 (5 bases). The CDR3 runs to 13 residues. The germline CDR1 and CDR2 sequences are LNHNV and YYDKDF (reference sequence). Written as DNA, the CDR3 is TGTGCCACCATCAGAGTTGCGGGAGAGACCCAGTACTTC. This translates into CATIRVAGETQYF.

This clone was seen a few times. The chain links TRBV10-2 to TRBJ2-1, with 8 bases matching TRBD2. CDR1 and CDR2 from the germline V gene are WSHSY and SAAADI. The CDR3 extends over 13 amino acids. Unmatched junction bases numbered 5, after V lost 9 bases and J lost 4 bases. In nucleotides, the CDR3 is TGCGCCAGGCGGGGGGCACCTTACAATGAGCAGTTCTTC. It specifies CARRGAPYNEQFF.

The rearrangement joins TRBV2 to TRBJ1-2, with a possible D match to TRBD1 (5 bases). The V gene lost 5 bases and the J gene lost 5 bases, with 15 bases spanning the gap. Germline values: CDR1 SNHLY, CDR2 FYNNEI. The CDR3 extends over 14 amino acids. In nucleotides, the CDR3 is TGTGCCAGCAGTAGGATAGGGGCAGGATATGGCTACACCTTC. This translates into CASSRIGAGYGYTF.

This clone was detected many times. The rearrangement joins TRBV12-3 or TRBV12-4 to TRBJ2-1; TRBD1 aligns across 11 bases. CDR3 length: 12 amino acids. The V gene end was trimmed by 8 bases and the J gene end by 8 bases; junction bases not matched to a gene: 2. The CDR3 sequence: CASADRGHEQFF. CDR3 bases: TGTGCCAGCGCGGACAGGGGGCATGAGCAGTTCTTC.

This chain uses TRBV30 with TRBJ2-7, with TRBD2 as a possible D gene (5 bases). This CDR3 is built from 12 residues. Germline V gene lookup returns CDR1 GTSNPN and CDR2 SVGIG (reference sequence). V lost 3 bases and J 3 bases, leaving 9 bases between the germline ends. CDR3 sequence: CAWRGLSYEQYF. The DNA of the CDR3 is TGTGCCTGGAGAGGACTGAGCTACGAGCAGTACTTC.

This clone has ten or more counts. This chain connects TRBV20-1 to TRBJ2-7; a possible D gene is TRBD2 (5 bases). The CDR3 sequence is 13 residues long. In germline, CDR1 is DFQATT, CDR2 SNEGSKA (reference sequence). The V end was cut by 7 bases, the J end by 0 bases, with 13 bases between. The DNA for the CDR3 is TGCAGTGTTCAAGGACTCAGCTCCTACGAGCAGTACTTC. This sequence encodes CSVQGLSSYEQYF.

This clone has at least ten counts. A much bigger clone sits one base away, suggesting this may be a read error. At the DNA level, this CDR3 is encoded by other sequences in the same sample as well. This chain connects TRBV6-1 to TRBJ1-2; TRBD1 might be the D (6 bases). The germline V and J ends were trimmed by 3 bases and 5 bases, with 19 bases remaining between them. The CDR3 extends over 16 amino acids. Germline lookup yields CDR1 MNHNS and CDR2 SASEGT. The CDR3 is CASSDLRGTGFYGYTF. In DNA form, the CDR3 reads TGTGCCAGCAGTGATCTGAGGGGGACGGGATTTTATGGCTACACCTTC.

This clone has at least ten counts. For the CDR3, the DNA is TGCGCCAGCAGCCTGACCGGGACAGGGGTTGACGAGCAGTACTTC. This encodes CASSLTGTGVDEQYF. The chain couples TRBV5-1 to TRBJ2-7, with 10 positions matching TRBD1. Germline values: CDR1 SGHRS, CDR2 YFSETQ. The CDR3 is 15 amino acids. Trimming cost V 4 bases and J 5 bases; bases outside gene matches: 9.

This clone has only a few counts. The chain combines TRBV6-4 with TRBJ2-3; D tentatively fits TRBD1 or TRBD2 (6 bases each). Deletions cut 0 bases from V and 1 base from J, with 11 bases between. The CDR3 runs to 16 residues. CDR1 and CDR2 (germline): MRHNA, SNTAGT. CDR3 residues: CASSDSRGGGTDTQYF. Here the CDR3 DNA reads TGTGCCAGCAGTGACTCCAGGGGAGGTGGCACAGATACGCAGTATTTT.

This clone was recorded at least ten times. The rearrangement joins TRBV30 to TRBJ2-1; 13 bases align to TRBD2. The V gene end was trimmed by 4 bases and the J gene end by 2 bases; junction bases not matched to a gene: 14. Germline V gene data show CDR1 as GTSNPN and CDR2 as SVGIG (reference sequence). The CDR3 runs to 19 residues. The CDR3 loop is CAWIGDWTSGGDAYNEQFF. The DNA for the CDR3 is TGTGCCTGGATAGGGGATTGGACTAGCGGGGGCGACGCCTACAATGAGCAGTTCTTC.

Points on this clone: A read error may be the cause here, since a much bigger clone is one base away. The gene calls are TRBV5-6 and TRBJ2-7, with D unclear. The V gene's germline CDR1 is SGHDT and CDR2 YYEEEE. V was cut by 0 bases and J by 1 base, with 8 bases left in between. The CDR3 contains 14 residues. The CDR3 nucleotides are TGTGCCAGCAGCTTGGGCCAGTATTCCTACGAGCAGTACTTC. Translating it yields CASSLGQYSYEQYF.

This clone was found many times. The chain recombines TRBV29-1 with TRBJ1-2; maybe TRBD1 (6 bases). CDR1 and CDR2 (germline): SQVTM, ANQGSEA. The CDR3 contains 13 residues. The V gene lost 4 bases and the J gene lost 3 bases, with 12 bases spanning the gap. The DNA of the CDR3 is TGCAGCGTTGGGCCCGGGGGCGACTATGGCTACACCTTC. It codes for CSVGPGGDYGYTF.

Many counts were recorded for this clone. This chain connects TRBV11-2 to TRBJ1-1; D remains unclear. The V end was cut by 4 bases, the J end by 0 bases, with 6 bases between. From germline, CDR1 is SGHAT and CDR2 FQNNGV. The CDR3 contains 13 residues. The CDR3: CASSSFLNTEAFF. The CDR3, as DNA: TGTGCCAGCAGCTCCTTCCTGAACACTGAAGCTTTCTTT.

This clone was counted at least ten times. The chain links TRBV19 to TRBJ1-1; D is ambiguous. The CDR3 extends over 13 amino acids. Per germline, CDR1 LNHDA and CDR2 SQIVND (reference sequence). V lost 11 bases to trimming and J lost 8 bases, with 21 bases between them. The DNA for the CDR3 is TGTGCCGGCCGAAGGATGCCGGCGGGGGAAGCTTTCTTT. Protein: CAGRRMPAGEAFF. The whole variable domain, remainder taken from reference TRBV19 and TRBJ1-1, is DGGITQSPKYLFRKEGQNVTLSCEQNLNHDAMYWYRQDPGQGLRLIYYSQIVNDFQKGDIAEGYSVSREKKESFPLTVTSAQKNPTAFYLCAGRRMPAGEAFFGQGTRLTVV.

This clone was observed at least ten times. The chain employs TRBV6-4 and TRBJ2-1; no reliable D call. Germline assignment: CDR1 MRHNA and CDR2 SNTAGT. V lost 0 bases and J lost 4, with 10 bases in between. CDR3 length: 15 residues. The CDR3 loop is CASSDSSSSYNEQFF. Here the CDR3 DNA reads TGTGCCAGCAGTGACTCGTCGTCGTCTTACAATGAGCAGTTCTTC.

The table lists this clone with many counts. The rearrangement links TRBV4-1 to TRBJ2-7; TRBD1 matches at 8 bases. V lost 0 bases, J lost 5 bases, and 9 bases stayed unmatched. This CDR3 contains 16 residues. Germline CDR1 reads MGHRA; CDR2 reads YSYEKL. The CDR3 bases are TGCGCCAGCAGCCAAGATCCGGGCAGGGGGCGGAACGAGCAGTACTTC. This sequence encodes CASSQDPGRGRNEQYF.

This clone was picked up many times. J is TRBJ2-5 and V is TRBV4-2; possible D gene TRBD1, 5 bases. CDR3 length equals 14 residues. Germline CDR1 LGHNA, CDR2 YNFKEQ. The ends were cut back, 6 bases at V and 3 bases at J, with 14 bases in the middle. DNA for the CDR3: TGTGCCAGCAGTAAAGGGCTAGGGGAAGAGACCCAGTACTTC. It codes for CASSKGLGEETQYF.

Ten or more counts support this clone. The V call is TRBV20-1, the J call TRBJ2-7; 8 bases line up with TRBD1. V lost 5 bases to trimming and J lost 4 bases; unmatched junction nucleotides: 13. The CDR3 runs 15 residues. CDR1 is DFQATT and CDR2 is SNEGSKA in the germline V gene (reference sequence). This chain's CDR3 is CSAPPLGQGVYEQYF. Written as DNA, the CDR3 is TGCAGTGCTCCTCCACTCGGACAGGGCGTGTACGAGCAGTACTTC.

Ten or more counts support this clone. The rearrangement uses TRBV10-3 and TRBJ1-3; unclear D gene. V lost 8 bases and J 0 bases, leaving 14 bases between the germline ends. CDR3 length equals 15 residues. Germline values: CDR1 ENHRY, CDR2 SYGVKD. Here the CDR3 DNA reads TGTGCCATCGGAGCCGGGAGCTTCTCTGGAAACACCATATATTTT. It specifies CAIGAGSFSGNTIYF.

A few counts support this clone. J is TRBJ1-1 and V is TRBV2; D gene uncertain. The CDR3 loop spans 13 amino acids. V shed 4 bases and J shed 2 bases, with 8 bases lying between them. The germline V gene has CDR1 SNHLY and CDR2 FYNNEI. The CDR3 region is CASSGSENTEAFF. DNA of the CDR3: TGTGCCAGCAGTGGTTCAGAAAACACTGAAGCTTTCTTT.

In this sample, this clone turned up many times. J is TRBJ2-7 and V is TRBV5-4, with D possibly being TRBD1 (6 bases). The CDR3 runs 16 residues. Germline V gene lookup returns CDR1 SGHNT and CDR2 YYREEE (reference sequence). The V end was cut by 0 bases, the J end by 2 bases, with 15 bases between. CDR3 in amino acids: CASSLAGQGMAYEQYF. Written as DNA, the CDR3 is TGTGCCAGCAGCTTGGCAGGGCAGGGGATGGCCTACGAGCAGTACTTC.